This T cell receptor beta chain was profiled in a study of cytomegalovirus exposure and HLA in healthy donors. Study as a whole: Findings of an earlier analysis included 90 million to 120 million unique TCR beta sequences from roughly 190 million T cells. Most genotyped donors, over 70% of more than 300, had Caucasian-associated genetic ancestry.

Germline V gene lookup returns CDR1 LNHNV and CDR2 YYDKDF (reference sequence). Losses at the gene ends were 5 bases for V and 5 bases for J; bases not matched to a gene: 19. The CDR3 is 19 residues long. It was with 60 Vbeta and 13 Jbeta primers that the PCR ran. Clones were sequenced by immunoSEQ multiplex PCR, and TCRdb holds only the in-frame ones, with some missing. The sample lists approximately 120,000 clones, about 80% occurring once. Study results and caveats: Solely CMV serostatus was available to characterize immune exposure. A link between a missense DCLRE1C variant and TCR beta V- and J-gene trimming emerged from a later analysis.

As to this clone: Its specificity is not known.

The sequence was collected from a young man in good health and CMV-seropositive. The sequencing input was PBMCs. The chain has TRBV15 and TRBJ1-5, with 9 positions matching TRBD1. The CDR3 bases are TGTGCCACCAGCGGGGACAGGGAAGGGAGGGCCCTCTGGTATCAGCCCCAGCATTTT. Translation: CATSGDREGRALWYQPQHF.